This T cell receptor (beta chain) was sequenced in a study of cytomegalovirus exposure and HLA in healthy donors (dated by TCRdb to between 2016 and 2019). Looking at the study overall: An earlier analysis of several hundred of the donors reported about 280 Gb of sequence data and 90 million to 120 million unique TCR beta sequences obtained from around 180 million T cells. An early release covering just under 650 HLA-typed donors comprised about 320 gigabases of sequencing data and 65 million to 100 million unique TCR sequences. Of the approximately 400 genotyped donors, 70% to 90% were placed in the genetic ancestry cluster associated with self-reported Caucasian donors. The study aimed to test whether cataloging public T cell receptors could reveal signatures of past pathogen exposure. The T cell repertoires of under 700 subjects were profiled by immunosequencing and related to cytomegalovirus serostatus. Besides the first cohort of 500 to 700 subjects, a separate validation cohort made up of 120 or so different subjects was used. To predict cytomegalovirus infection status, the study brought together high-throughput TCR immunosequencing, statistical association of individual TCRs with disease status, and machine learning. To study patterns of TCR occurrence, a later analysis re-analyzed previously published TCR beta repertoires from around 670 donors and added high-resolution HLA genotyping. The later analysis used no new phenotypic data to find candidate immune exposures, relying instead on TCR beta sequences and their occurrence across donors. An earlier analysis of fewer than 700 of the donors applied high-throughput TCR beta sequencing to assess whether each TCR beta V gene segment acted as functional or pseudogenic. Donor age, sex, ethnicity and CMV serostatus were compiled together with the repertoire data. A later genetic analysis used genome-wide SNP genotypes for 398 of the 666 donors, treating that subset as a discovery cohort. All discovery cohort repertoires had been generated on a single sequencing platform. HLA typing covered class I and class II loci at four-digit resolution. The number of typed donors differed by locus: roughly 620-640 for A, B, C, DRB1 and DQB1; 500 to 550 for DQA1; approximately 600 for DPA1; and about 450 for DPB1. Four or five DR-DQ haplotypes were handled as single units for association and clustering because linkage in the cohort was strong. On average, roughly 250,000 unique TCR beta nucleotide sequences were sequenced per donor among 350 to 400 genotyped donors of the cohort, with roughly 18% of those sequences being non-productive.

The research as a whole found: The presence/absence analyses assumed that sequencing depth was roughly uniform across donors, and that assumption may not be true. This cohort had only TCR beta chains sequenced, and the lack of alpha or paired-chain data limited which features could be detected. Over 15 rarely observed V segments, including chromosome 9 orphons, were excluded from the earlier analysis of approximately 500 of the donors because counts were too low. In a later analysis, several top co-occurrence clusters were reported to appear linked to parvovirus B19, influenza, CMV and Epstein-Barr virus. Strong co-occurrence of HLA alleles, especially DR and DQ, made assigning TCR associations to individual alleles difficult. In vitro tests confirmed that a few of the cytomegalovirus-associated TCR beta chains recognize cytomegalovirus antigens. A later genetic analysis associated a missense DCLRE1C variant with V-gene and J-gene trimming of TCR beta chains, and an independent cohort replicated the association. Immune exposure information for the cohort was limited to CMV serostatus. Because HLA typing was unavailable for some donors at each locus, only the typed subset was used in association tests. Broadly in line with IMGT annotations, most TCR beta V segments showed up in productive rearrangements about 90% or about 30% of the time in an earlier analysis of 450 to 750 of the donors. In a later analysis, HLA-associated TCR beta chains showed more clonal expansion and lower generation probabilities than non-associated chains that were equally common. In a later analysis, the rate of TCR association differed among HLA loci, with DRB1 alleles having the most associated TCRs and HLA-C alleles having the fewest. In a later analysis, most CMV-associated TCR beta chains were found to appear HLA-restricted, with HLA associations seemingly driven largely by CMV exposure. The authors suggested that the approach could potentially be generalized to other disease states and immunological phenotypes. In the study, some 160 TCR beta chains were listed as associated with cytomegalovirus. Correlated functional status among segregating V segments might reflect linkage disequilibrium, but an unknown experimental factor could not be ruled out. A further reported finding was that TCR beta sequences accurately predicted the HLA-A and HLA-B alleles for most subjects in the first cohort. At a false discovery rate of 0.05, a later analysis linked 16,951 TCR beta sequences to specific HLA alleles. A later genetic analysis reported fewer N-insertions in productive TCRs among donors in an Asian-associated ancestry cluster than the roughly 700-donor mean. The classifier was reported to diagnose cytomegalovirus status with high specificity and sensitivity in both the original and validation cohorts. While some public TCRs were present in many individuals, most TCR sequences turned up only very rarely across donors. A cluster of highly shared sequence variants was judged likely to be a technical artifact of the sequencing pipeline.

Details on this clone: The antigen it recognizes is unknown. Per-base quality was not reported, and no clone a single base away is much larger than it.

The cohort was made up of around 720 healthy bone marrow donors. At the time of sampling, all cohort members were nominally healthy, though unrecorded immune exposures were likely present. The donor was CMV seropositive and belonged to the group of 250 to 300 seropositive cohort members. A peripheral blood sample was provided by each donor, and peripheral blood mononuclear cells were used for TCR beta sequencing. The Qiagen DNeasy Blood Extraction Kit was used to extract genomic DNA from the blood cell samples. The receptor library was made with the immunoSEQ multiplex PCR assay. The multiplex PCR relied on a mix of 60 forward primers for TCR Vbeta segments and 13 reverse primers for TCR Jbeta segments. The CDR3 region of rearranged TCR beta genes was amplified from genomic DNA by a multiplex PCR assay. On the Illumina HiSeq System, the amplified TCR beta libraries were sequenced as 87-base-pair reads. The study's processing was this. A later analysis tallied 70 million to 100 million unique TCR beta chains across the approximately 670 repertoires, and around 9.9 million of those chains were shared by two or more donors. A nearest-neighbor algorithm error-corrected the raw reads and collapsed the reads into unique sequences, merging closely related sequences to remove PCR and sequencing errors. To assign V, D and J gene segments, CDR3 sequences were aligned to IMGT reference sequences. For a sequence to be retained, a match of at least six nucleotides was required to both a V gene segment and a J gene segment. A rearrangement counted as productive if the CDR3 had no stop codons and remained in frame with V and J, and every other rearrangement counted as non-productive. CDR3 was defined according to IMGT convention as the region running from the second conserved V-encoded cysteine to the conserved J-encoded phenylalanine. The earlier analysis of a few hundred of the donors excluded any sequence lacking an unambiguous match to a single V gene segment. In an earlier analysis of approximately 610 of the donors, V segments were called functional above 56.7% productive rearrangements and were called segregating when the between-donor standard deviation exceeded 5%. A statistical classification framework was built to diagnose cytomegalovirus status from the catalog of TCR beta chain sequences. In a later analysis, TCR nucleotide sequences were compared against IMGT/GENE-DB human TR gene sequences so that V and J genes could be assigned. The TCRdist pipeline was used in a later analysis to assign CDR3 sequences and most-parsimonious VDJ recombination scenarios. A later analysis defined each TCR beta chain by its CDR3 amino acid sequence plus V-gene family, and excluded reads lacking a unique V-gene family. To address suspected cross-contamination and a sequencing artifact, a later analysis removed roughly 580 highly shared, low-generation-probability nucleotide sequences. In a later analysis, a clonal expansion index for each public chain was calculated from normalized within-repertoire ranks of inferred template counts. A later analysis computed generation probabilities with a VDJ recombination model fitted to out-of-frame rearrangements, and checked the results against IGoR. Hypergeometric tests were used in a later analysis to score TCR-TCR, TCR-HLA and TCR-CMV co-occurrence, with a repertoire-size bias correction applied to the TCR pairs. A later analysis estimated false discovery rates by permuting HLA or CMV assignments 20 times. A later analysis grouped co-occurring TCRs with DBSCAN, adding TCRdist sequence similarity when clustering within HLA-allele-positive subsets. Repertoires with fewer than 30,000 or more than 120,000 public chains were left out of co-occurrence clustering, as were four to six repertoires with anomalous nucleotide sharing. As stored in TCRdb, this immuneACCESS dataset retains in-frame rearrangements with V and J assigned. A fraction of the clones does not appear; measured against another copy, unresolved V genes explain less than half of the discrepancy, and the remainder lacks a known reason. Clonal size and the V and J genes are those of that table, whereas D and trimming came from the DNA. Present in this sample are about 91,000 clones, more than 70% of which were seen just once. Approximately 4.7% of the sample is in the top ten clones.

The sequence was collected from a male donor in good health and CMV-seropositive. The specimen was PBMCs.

The DNA sequence is given as TGTGCCAGCAGCCTGGGGGGGACTAGGCAAGATACGCAGTATTTT. The resulting protein is CASSLGGTRQDTQYF. The receptor chain draws on TRBV7-3 and TRBJ2-3; TRBD2 aligns with 8 central bases. Reading from cysteine to phenylalanine, the CDR3 counts 15 amino acids. The only DNA kept is the CDR3, 45 bases in frame from the first base. The germline V gene gives CDR1 as SGHTA and CDR2 as FQGTGA. Ends trimmed: V by 5 bases, J by 5 bases; bases unmatched to a gene: 9.